Many counts were recorded for the clone carrying this T cell receptor (beta chain). Its cognate antigen is unknown. The data belong to a study of HIV-infected patients and healthy controls. Study conclusions and caveats: HIV-infected repertoires had significantly higher mean Gini indices than controls, possibly reflecting oligoclonality. A major limitation was that merely sixteen HIV-infected individuals were processed.

Reverse transcription used 500 to 550 ng RNA and constant-region primers for alpha and beta. Separate chain-specific third strand synthesis with multiplexing indices produced the alpha and beta libraries. Each CDR3 protein is one row after TCRdb ran MiXCR on the 5' RACE reads. Of 12,000 to 15,000 distinct CDR3 sequences listed, 9.9% are singletons. All unsorted peripheral T cells were captured because whole blood was used without fractionation. The clonotype originates from an adult in good health. The sample taken for sequencing was blood.

The CDR3, as DNA: TGTGCCAGCAGCATGACAGCTAACTATGGCTACACCTTC. Its protein is CASSMTANYGYTF. The chain joins TRBV7-2 to TRBJ1-2; D is perhaps TRBD1 (5 bases). The CDR3 contains 13 residues. Germline V CDR1 and CDR2: SGHTA, FQGNSA. The V end lost 5 bases, the J end lost 0 bases, and 7 bases lay between the germline ends. The full variable domain, its missing parts supplied by reference TRBV7-2 and TRBJ1-2, is GAGVSQSPSNKVTEKGKDVELRCDPISGHTALYWYRQSLGQGLEFLIYFQGNSAPDKSGLPSDRFSAERTGGSVSTLTIQRTQQEDSAVYLCASSMTANYGYTFGSGTRLTVV.